The next 6 T cell receptor beta chains were all read from a single sample in a study of blood T cell repertoires in COVID-19. This table comes from immunoSEQ multiplex PCR, and its TCRdb copy is limited to in-frame clones, with some not included. The sample contains 50,000 to 55,000 clones, about nine tenths of which appear only once. The sample consisted of peripheral blood. The receptors were sampled from a man between 50 and 59 years old with active COVID-19.

This clone came up once. The J gene is TRBJ2-7, the V gene TRBV5-1; 7 bases agree with TRBD1. The CDR3 runs 13 residues. From germline, CDR1 is SGHRS and CDR2 YFSETQ. V shed 7 bases and J 6 bases; nucleotides not matched to a gene: 10. CDR3 DNA sequence: TGCGCCAGCTCCCAGGACAGGAACGGCGAGCAGTACTTC. Amino acids: CASSQDRNGEQYF.

This clone has just a few counts. This chain links TRBV5-8 with TRBJ2-1; 11 nucleotides align to TRBD1. CDR3 length equals 15 residues. From germline, CDR1 is SGHTS and CDR2 YDEGEE. Trimming removed 3 bases from V and 4 bases from J; junction bases left unmatched: 3. The CDR3 sequence: CASSWTGGFYNEQFF. The DNA of the CDR3 is TGTGCCAGCAGCTGGACAGGGGGCTTTTACAATGAGCAGTTCTTC.

The V gene is TRBV6-6, the J gene TRBJ2-1, with TRBD2 matching 11 bases. This CDR3 region has 16 residues. Germline V lookup: CDR1 MNHNY, CDR2 SVGAGI (reference sequence). The V and J ends lost 4 bases and 4 bases, in that order; junction bases with no gene match: 6. CDR3 nucleotides: TGTGCCAGCAGTTTTCTAGCGGGGGGACAATACAATGAGCAGTTCTTC. Its translation is CASSFLAGGQYNEQFF.

Written as DNA, the CDR3 is TGTGCCAGCAGCCCCGGACAGCGCTATAGCACAGATACGCAGTATTTT. Its protein is CASSPGQRYSTDTQYF. V gene TRBV7-6 combines with J gene TRBJ2-3; the D gene is possibly TRBD1 (6 bases). The germline V and J ends were trimmed by 5 bases and 0 bases, with 15 bases remaining between them. This CDR3 comprises 16 residues. The V gene's germline CDR1 is SGHVS and CDR2 FNYEAQ. Full variable domain (rest looked up from reference TRBV7-6 and TRBJ2-3): GAGVSQSPRYKVTKRGQDVALRCDPISGHVSLYWYRQALGQGPEFLTYFNYEAQQDKSGLPNDRFSAERPEGSISTLTIQRTEQRDSAMYRCASSPGQRYSTDTQYFGPGTRLTVL.

This rearrangement joins TRBV27 to TRBJ1-1; tentative D call: TRBD1 (6 bases). CDR3 length equals 16 residues. CDR1 and CDR2 from the germline V gene are MNHEY and SMNVEV (reference sequence). V lost 2 bases to trimming and J lost 0 bases, with 13 bases between them. The CDR3 reads CASSLRGYSMNTEAFF. CDR3 DNA sequence: TGTGCCAGCAGTTTAAGGGGGTACAGCATGAACACTGAAGCTTTCTTT.

The CDR3 coding sequence is TGTGCCAGCAGCTTACAGAGCAGGGATACGCAGTATTTT. Translated: CASSLQSRDTQYF. The chain has TRBV7-8 and TRBJ2-3; D remains ambiguous. Per germline, CDR1 SGHVS and CDR2 FQNEAQ. V was clipped by 2 bases and J by 6 bases, with 9 bases between them. CDR3 length: 13 amino acids. Complete variable domain (other parts from reference TRBV7-8 and TRBJ2-3): GAGVSQSPRYKVAKRGQDVALRCDPISGHVSLFWYQQALGQGPEFLTYFQNEAQLDKSGLPSDRFFAERPEGSVSTLKIQRTQQEDSAVYLCASSLQSRDTQYFGPGTRLTVL.